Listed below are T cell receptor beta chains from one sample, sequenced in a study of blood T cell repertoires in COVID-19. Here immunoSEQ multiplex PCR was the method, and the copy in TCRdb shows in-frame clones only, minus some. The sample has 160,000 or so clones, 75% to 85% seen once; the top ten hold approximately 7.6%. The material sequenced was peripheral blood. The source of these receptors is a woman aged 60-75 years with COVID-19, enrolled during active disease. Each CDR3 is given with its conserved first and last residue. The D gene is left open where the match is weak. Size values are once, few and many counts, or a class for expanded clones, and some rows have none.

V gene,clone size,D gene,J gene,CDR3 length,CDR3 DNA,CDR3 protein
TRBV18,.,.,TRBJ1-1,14,TGTGCCAGCTCACAGGGACACCCGAACACTGAAGCTTTCTTT,CASSQGHPNTEAFF
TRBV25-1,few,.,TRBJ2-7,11,TGTGCCAGCAGTGATCACACAGTTAGGTACTTC,CASSDHTVRYF
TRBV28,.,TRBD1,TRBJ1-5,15,TGTGCCAGCAGTCACCGCCACAGGGGGCATCAGCCCCAGCATTTT,CASSHRHRGHQPQHF
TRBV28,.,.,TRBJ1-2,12,TGTGCCAGCCAATCTCCAGGGCTTGGCTACACCTTC,CASQSPGLGYTF
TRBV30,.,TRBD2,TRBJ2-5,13,TGTGCCTGGACCTCGGGGGGGAGAGAGACCCAGTACTTC,CAWTSGGRETQYF
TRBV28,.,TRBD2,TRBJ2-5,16,TGTGCCAGCAGTTTAAGCCTAGCGGGGGGACAAGAGACCCAGTACTTC,CASSLSLAGGQETQYF
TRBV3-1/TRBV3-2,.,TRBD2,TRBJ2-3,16,TGTGCCAGCAGCCCCATATCGGTAGCGGGAGCAGATACGCAGTATTTT,CASSPISVAGADTQYF
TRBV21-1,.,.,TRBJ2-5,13,TGTGCCAGCAGCAGCGGGATACAAGAGACCCAGTACTTC,CASSSGIQETQYF
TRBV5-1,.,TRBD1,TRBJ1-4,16,TGCGCCAGCAGCTGGACAGGCTCTGAAACTAATGAAAAACTGTTTTTT,CASSWTGSETNEKLFF
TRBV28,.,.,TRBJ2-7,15,TGTGCCAGCAGTCCACACAGGGTTGGGACCTACGAGCAGTACTTC,CASSPHRVGTYEQYF